The T cell receptor (beta chain) described here comes from a study of blood T cell repertoires in COVID-19. Study summary: Acute and convalescent COVID-19 specimens originated in the United States, Italy and Spain. PBMCs, B-cell-depleted T cells, or T cells were the source of the cDNA or gDNA that made up the material.

The CDR3 has 14 amino acids. V lost 2 bases to trimming and J lost 6 bases, with 14 bases between them. Germline CDR1 reads GTSNPN; CDR2 reads SVGIG (reference sequence). This table comes from immunoSEQ multiplex PCR, and its TCRdb copy is limited to in-frame clones, with some not included. The data contain hundreds of thousands of clones, 70% to 90% of them singletons. The material sequenced was peripheral blood. This clonotype originated in a man aged 40-49 years with acute or convalescent COVID-19. The chain couples TRBV30 to TRBJ2-1; a weak D match, TRBD1 (5 bases). CDR3 region: CAWSHIERGNEQFF. The CDR3 coding sequence is TGTGCCTGGAGTCATATCGAAAGGGGCAATGAGCAGTTCTTC.